The T cell receptor (beta chain) under discussion was sequenced for a study of read filtering for tumor transcriptome and immune sequencing (dated by TCRdb to the early 2020s). Background on the whole study: The cohort was composed of approximately 17 male and 11 to 15 female patients, with a mean age of approximately 66 years and an age range of roughly 47 to 90. Whole-transcriptome libraries were prepared with the TruSeq RNA Access Library Prep Kit after DNase treatment. By revised international staging, eight or nine patients were R-ISS I, approximately 15 were R-ISS II and about seven were R-ISS III. The study compared TCR repertoires from targeted immune repertoire sequencing and bulk whole-transcriptome sequencing run on the same bone marrow samples. As a main aim, a read-filtering strategy for immune repertoire data was addressed, with the specific question being whether clonotypes supported by a single read should be removed. TCR-region mapped reads per sample ranged from about 3.5 to 11 million with IR-seq versus only about 80 to 1,300 with RNA-seq.

The full study reports these points: Single-read clonotypes made up 80% to 85% of clonotypes but only about 4% of total reads in IR-seq, compared with more than 70% of clonotypes and 44.6% of reads in RNA-seq. Removing single-read clonotypes increased the correlation between IR-seq and RNA-seq shared clonotype proportions. Compared with RNA-seq, IR-seq captured clonotypes at much greater depth and more reliably, and a smaller IR-seq throughput was enough to identify most of the shared clonotypes. Rather than purified T cells, the sorted CD138-negative fraction was a mixed bone marrow immune population.

Every patient had bone marrow sampled at the time of active disease. Ficoll-Hypaque density gradient centrifugation was used to isolate the bone marrow mononuclear cells. CD138-negative cells were obtained by negative selection after labeling with CD138 magnetic microbeads on a MACS separator, removing myeloma plasma cells. Flow cytometry on an Attune NxT with CD138 antibodies was used to check the purity of the isolated cells. TRIzol reagent was used to extract total RNA, and a NanoDrop spectrophotometer was used to quantify the extracted RNA. For each patient, paired RNA-seq and IR-seq were run on the CD138-negative bone marrow sample from that patient. This clonotype was counted a few times. The target of this receptor is not known. Base quality data are lacking; no much larger clone is found one base away. TCR libraries were built from 400 ng RNA with the Immunoverse kit, using molecular barcoded adaptors covering alpha/delta and beta/gamma chains. TCR library preparation was performed with the same RNA that was used for transcriptome sequencing. TCR libraries were sequenced on an Illumina HiSeq 4000 with 2 x 150 cycles. The paper's data handling went like this. TCR reads were aligned to human V, D, J and C references and assembled into CDR3 clonotypes with MiXCR, including quality filtering and error correction. Clonotype counts and gene usage diversity were analyzed with the tcR package in R. Raw mapping reads were checked after the RNA-seq reads had been mapped by STAR aligner version 2.5.3a onto the human GRCh37 genome. To test the effect of sequencing depth on detected clonotypes, IR-seq fastq files were randomly downsampled using Seqtk 1.3. TCRdb reran the public reads through fastp at Q25 and MiXCR, keeping productive beta chains. Each CDR3 protein appears once, grouped with its most common genes and DNA. V and J calls and clone size were set by TCRdb, not the authors. This sample comprises 75,000 to 90,000 distinct CDR3 sequences, approximately 13% of them detected only once. The top ten constitute 15% of the sample.

From its cysteine to its phenylalanine, the CDR3 spans 15 amino acids. The CDR3 DNA has 45 bases and is translated from base 1. Compared with germline, V lacks 5 bases and J lacks 6 bases; bases without a gene match: 12. Per the germline V gene, SGHVS is the CDR1 and FQNEAQ is the CDR2. The rearrangement combines TRBV7-8 with TRBJ2-7, with TRBD2 matching 8 junction bases. Specimen: a population of CD138-negative cells sorted from bone marrow. The sample's cell subset or site label, in plain terms: bone marrow mononuclear cells depleted of CD138+ plasma/myeloma cells by negative magnetic selection. This TCR was sampled from a donor at least 40 years old with multiple myeloma. The DNA sequence is given as TGTGCCAGCAGCCCCGCGGGGGGAGCTATAGGCGAGCAGTACTTC. It translates as CASSPAGGAIGEQYF.